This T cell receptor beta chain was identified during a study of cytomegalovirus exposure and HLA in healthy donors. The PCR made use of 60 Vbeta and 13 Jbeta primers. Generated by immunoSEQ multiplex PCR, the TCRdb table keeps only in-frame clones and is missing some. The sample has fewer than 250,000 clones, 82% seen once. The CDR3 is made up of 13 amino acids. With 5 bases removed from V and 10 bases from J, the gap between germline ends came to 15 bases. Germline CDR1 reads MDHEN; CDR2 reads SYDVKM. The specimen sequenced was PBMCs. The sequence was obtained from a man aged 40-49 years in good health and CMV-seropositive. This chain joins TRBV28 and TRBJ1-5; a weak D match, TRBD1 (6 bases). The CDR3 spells CASSLLRDTPQHF. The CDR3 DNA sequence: TGTGCCAGCAGTCTACTTCGGGACACTCCCCAGCATTTT.